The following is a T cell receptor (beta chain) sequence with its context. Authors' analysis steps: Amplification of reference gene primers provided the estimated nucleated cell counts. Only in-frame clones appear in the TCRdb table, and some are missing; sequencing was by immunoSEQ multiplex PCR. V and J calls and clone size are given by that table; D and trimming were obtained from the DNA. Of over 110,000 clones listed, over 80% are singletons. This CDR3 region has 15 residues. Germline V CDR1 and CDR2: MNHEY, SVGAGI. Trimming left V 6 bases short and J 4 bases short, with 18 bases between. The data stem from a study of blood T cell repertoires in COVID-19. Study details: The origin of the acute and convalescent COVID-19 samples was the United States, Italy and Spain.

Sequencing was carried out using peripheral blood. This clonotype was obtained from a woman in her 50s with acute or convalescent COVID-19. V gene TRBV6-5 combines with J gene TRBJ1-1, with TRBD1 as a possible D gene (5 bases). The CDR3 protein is CASRITGASPTEAFF. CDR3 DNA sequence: TGTGCCAGCAGAATTACAGGAGCCAGCCCCACTGAAGCTTTCTTT.